These 9 T cell receptor beta chains were all obtained from the same sample, sequenced in a study of shared clonotypes between healthy human individuals. The data were produced by immunoSEQ multiplex PCR, yet TCRdb's version contains in-frame clones alone and is incomplete. The sample records some 500,000 clones, around 80% being singletons. The sequenced sample consisted of PBMCs. Receptor source: a woman in her thirties or forties in good health. Some clones in this sample may be carry-over from other donors' samples.

The rearrangement links TRBV10-3 to TRBJ1-1; 11 positions agree with TRBD1. The CDR3 totals 14 residues. Trimming took 6 bases from V and 3 from J; bases not matched to a gene: 3. The germline gives CDR1 ENHRY, CDR2 SYGVKD. CDR3 sequence reads: CAIRTGQGDTEAFF. Here the CDR3 DNA reads TGTGCCATCAGGACGGGACAGGGGGACACTGAAGCTTTCTTT.

The chain couples TRBV7-6 to TRBJ2-1; 8 nucleotides agree with TRBD1. This CDR3 is 15 amino acids long. The V and J ends lost 8 bases and 6 bases, in that order; junction bases with no gene match: 12. Germline values: CDR1 SGHVS, CDR2 FNYEAQ. For the CDR3, the DNA is TGTGCCAGCGCCCAAGACAGGGGACAAACCAATGAGCAGTTCTTC. Translating gives CASAQDRGQTNEQFF.

The chain is built from TRBV7-6 and TRBJ2-1, with 10 bases fitting TRBD2. Germline CDR1 reads SGHVS; CDR2 reads FNYEAQ. This CDR3 comprises 15 residues. V gave up 0 bases and J gave up 6 bases; unmatched junction bases: 2. The DNA of the CDR3 is TGTGCCAGCAGCTTAGCGGGACTAGCGCCCAATGAGCAGTTCTTC. Translated: CASSLAGLAPNEQFF.

The chain employs TRBV6-1 and TRBJ2-1, with 8 nucleotides matching TRBD1. J gave up 5 bases and V 6 bases, and 9 bases lay outside the gene matches. CDR3 length: 15 amino acids. From germline, CDR1 is MNHNS and CDR2 SASEGT. The CDR3 region has the DNA TGTGCCAGCAGCTCAGACAGGGGCAAGCACAATGAGCAGTTCTTC. As protein: CASSSDRGKHNEQFF.

This chain joins TRBV28 and TRBJ1-2; D is perhaps TRBD1 (5 bases). Per germline, CDR1 MDHEN and CDR2 SYDVKM. This CDR3 spans 16 amino acids. V lost 4 bases and J 4 bases, leaving 19 bases between the germline ends. The CDR3 is CASSYLGDQLFYGYTF. The DNA of the CDR3 is TGTGCCAGCAGTTATCTAGGGGATCAACTCTTCTATGGCTACACCTTC.

The gene calls are TRBV14 and TRBJ2-1, with D perhaps assigned TRBD1 or TRBD2 (6 bases each). This CDR3 has 14 amino acids. Germline CDR1 is SGHDN and CDR2 is FVKESK. V lost 3 bases to trimming and J lost 7 bases, with 13 bases between them. The CDR3 nucleotides read TGTGCCAGCAGCCATTTGGGGGCGGGGAATGAGCAGTTCTTC. Protein sequence: CASSHLGAGNEQFF.

The V and J genes are TRBV7-3 and TRBJ2-2; 7 nucleotides match TRBD1. This CDR3 comprises 15 residues. The J segment lost 3 bases and the V segment lost 5 bases, leaving 6 bases of the junction unmatched. CDR1 and CDR2 from the germline V gene are SGHTA and FQGTGA. The CDR3 sequence: CASSPRTGYTGELFF. The DNA for the CDR3 is TGTGCCAGCAGCCCCCGGACAGGCTACACCGGGGAGCTGTTTTTT.

The rearrangement joins TRBV5-1 to TRBJ2-2; tentatively, D is TRBD2 (5 bases). Trimming took 0 bases from V and 7 from J, leaving 13 bases between them. The CDR3 runs 15 residues. CDR1 is SGHRS and CDR2 is YFSETQ in the germline V gene. Here the CDR3 DNA reads TGCGCCAGCAGCTTGGGATATATGAGGGACGGGGAGCTGTTTTTT. Residues: CASSLGYMRDGELFF.

This clone has just a few counts. J is TRBJ1-2 and V is TRBV7-9; 7 positions match TRBD1. V shed 1 base, J shed 4 bases, and the junction held 9 bases outside the gene matches. The germline V gene encodes CDR1 SEHNR and CDR2 FQNEAQ (reference sequence). The CDR3 extends over 16 amino acids. CDR3 DNA: TGTGCCAGCAGCTTAGGATGGGACAGCGCTGGCTATGGCTACACCTTC. This gives the protein CASSLGWDSAGYGYTF. The variable domain in full, completed from reference TRBV7-9 and TRBJ1-2, reads DTGVSQNPRHKITKRGQNVTFRCDPISEHNRLYWYRQTLGQGPEFLTYFQNEAQLEKSRLLSDRFSAERPKGSFSTLEIQRTEQGDSAMYLCASSLGWDSAGYGYTFGSGTRLTVV.